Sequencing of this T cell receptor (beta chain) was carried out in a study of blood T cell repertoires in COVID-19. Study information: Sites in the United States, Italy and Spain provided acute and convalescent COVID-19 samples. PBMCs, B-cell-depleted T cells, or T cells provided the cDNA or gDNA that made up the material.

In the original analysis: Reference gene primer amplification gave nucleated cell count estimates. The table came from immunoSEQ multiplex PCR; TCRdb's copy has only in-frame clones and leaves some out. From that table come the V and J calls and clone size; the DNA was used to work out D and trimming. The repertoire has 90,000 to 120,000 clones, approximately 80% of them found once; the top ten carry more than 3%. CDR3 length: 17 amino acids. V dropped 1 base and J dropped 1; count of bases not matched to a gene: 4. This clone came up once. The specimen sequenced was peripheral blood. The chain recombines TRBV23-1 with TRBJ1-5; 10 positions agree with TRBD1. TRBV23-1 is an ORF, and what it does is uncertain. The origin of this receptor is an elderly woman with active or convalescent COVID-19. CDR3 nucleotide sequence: TGCGCCAGCAGTCAATACCGGGACAGGGGAAGCAATCAGCCCCAGCATTTT. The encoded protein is CASSQYRDRGSNQPQHF.